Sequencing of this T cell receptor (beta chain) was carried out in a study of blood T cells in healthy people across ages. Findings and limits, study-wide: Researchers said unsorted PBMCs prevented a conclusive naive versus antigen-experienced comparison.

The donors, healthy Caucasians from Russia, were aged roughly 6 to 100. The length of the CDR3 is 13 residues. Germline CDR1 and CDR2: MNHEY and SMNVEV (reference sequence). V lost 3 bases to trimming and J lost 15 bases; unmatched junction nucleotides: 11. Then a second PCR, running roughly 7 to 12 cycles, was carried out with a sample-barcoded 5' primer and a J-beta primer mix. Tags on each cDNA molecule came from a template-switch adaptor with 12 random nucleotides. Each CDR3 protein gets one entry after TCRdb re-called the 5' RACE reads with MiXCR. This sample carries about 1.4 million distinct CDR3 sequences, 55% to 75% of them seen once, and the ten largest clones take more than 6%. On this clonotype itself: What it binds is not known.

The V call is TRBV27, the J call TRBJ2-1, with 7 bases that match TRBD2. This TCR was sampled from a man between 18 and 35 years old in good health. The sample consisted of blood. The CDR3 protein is CASSLGEGTYRFF. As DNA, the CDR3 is TGTGCCAGCAGTTTGGGGGAGGGGACGTATCGGTTCTTC.